The source of this T cell receptor beta chain is a study of breast tumors, draining lymph nodes, adjacent tissues. General study points: Compared with basal-like, luminal-like tumors shared significantly more repertoire with nontumor tissue.

TCRdb re-analysed the multiplex PCR reads in MiXCR, keeping a single row per CDR3 protein. The table lists 250,000 or so distinct CDR3 sequences, about 30% of them singletons, with over 0.95% in the top ten. This clonotype appeared many times. Its antigen is not known. Looked up from germline, CDR1 is SGHRS and CDR2 is YFSETQ. CDR3 size: 14 residues. V lost 6 bases, J lost 5 bases, and 8 bases stayed unmatched. The lymph nodes were axillary draining lymph nodes from breast cancer patients. The chain is built from TRBV5-1 and TRBJ2-5; 9 nucleotides agree with TRBD2. The source is a female donor with breast cancer. Some clones in this sample may be carry-over from other donors' samples. Sequenced material: axillary lymph node tissue. The CDR3 nucleotides are TGCGCCAGCAACCTAGCGGGACTGGGGGAGACCCAGTACTTC. It codes for CASNLAGLGETQYF.